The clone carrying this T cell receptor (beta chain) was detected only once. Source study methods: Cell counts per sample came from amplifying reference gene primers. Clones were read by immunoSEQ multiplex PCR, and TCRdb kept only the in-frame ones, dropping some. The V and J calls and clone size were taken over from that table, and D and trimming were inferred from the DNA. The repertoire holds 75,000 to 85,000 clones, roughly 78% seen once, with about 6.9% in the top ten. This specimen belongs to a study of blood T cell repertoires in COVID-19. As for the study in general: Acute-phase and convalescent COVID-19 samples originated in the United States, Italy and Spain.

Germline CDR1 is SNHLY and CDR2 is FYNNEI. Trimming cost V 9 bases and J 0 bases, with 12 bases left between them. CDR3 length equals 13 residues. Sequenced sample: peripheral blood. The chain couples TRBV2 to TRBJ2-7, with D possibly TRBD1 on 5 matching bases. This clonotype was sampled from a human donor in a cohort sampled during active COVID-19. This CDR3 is CARRRQNSYEQYF. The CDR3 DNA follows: TGTGCCAGAAGGAGACAGAACTCCTACGAGCAGTACTTC.